A selection of T cell receptor beta chains follows, all from one sample in a study of regulatory T cells in long-lasting Graves disease. TCRdb processed the multiplex PCR reads anew with MiXCR; each CDR3 protein has one entry. Here the sample spans fewer than 650,000 distinct CDR3 sequences, 15% to 20% being singletons. These data also formed part of another study, on T cells in Graves' hyperthyroidism and ophthalmopathy.

The input for sequencing was peripheral blood mononuclear cells (PBMCs), taken at new diagnosis, from a patient treated with antithyroid drugs. These receptors came from a woman aged 30 to 39 with Graves disease. The CDR3 runs from the conserved cysteine through the conserved F or W. The D gene is left open where the match is weak. Rows give clone size only sometimes, using once, few, many, or a class for an expanded clone.

. | TRBJ1-5 | TRBV10-3 | TRBD1 | TGTGCCATCAGTGTAGACAGGGTGAATCAGCCCCAGCATTTT | CAISVDRVNQPQHF
many | TRBJ1-1 | TRBV27 | . | TGTGCCAGCAGTATGCGGCGGAACACTGAAGCTTTCTTT | CASSMRRNTEAFF
. | TRBJ2-1 | TRBV4-1 | . | TGCGCCAGCAGCGCCCCAGTTAGGGATGAGCAGTTCTTC | CASSAPVRDEQFF
many | TRBJ2-7 | TRBV11-2 | . | TGTGCCAGCAGCCCCACTTGGGGGAGGTACGAGCAGTACTTC | CASSPTWGRYEQYF
. | TRBJ2-7 | TRBV19 | TRBD2 | TGTGCCAGTAGTAAACTAGCGGGCACGACCTACGAGCAGTACTTC | CASSKLAGTTYEQYF
many | TRBJ2-1 | TRBV6-2/TRBV6-3 | TRBD2 | TGTGCCAGCAGTTCTCCGACTAGCGGGAGGTTAGATGAGCAGTTCTTC | CASSSPTSGRLDEQFF
few | TRBJ1-4 | TRBV5-6 | . | TGTGCCAGCAGCTTGCGGCGAACTGCAACTAATGAAAAACTGTTTTTT | CASSLRRTATNEKLFF
. | TRBJ2-7 | TRBV2 | . | TGTGCCAGCAAGGGCAGACCCGATTACTCCTACGAGCAGTACTTC | CASKGRPDYSYEQYF
. | TRBJ1-3 | TRBV30 | . | TGTGCCTGTTACGTGTATGGCCGAAACACCATATATTTT | CACYVYGRNTIYF
. | TRBJ2-1 | TRBV7-2 | TRBD2 | TGTGCCAGCAGCCCGACATGGGCTAGCGGGAGAGGTGAGCAGTTCTTC | CASSPTWASGRGEQFF
. | TRBJ2-5 | TRBV9 | . | TGTGCCAGCAGCGAGGGGGACAAAGAGACCCAGTACTTC | CASSEGDKETQYF
few | TRBJ2-1 | TRBV18 | TRBD2 | TGTGCCAGCTCACCCCCGGGACTAGCGGGAGTCGACAATGAGCAGTTCTTC | CASSPPGLAGVDNEQFF
many | TRBJ2-1 | TRBV28 | . | TGTGCCAGCAGTTCGTATTTAGGCCAATACAATGAGCAGTTCTTC | CASSSYLGQYNEQFF
few | TRBJ1-1 | TRBV3-1 | . | TGTGCCAGCAGCCAAGCCTCATCCTTGAACACTGAAGCTTTCTTT | CASSQASSLNTEAFF
. | TRBJ2-1 | TRBV7-3 | . | TGTGCCAGCAGCTTAAGCAGGGGCTCATACAATGAGCAGTTCTTC | CASSLSRGSYNEQFF
. | TRBJ1-5 | TRBV5-1 | . | TGCGCCAGCAGCCCACGATCCGGGGTGTATCAGCCCCAGCATTTT | CASSPRSGVYQPQHF
. | TRBJ2-3 | TRBV30 | . | TGTGCCTGGAGTCTTGGGCAGGGGACAGATACGCAGTATTTT | CAWSLGQGTDTQYF
few | TRBJ2-5 | TRBV9 | . | TGTGCCAGCGGGAGCAGAGGATCGGGCGAGACCCAGTACTTC | CASGSRGSGETQYF
many | TRBJ2-7 | TRBV6-1 | . | TGTGCCAGCAGTGAATCCCACCGGGACCGAGGGCAGTACTTC | CASSESHRDRGQYF
many | TRBJ1-5 | TRBV6-2/TRBV6-3 | . | TGTGCCACCAATACAGGGTCTCAGCCCCAGCATTTT | CATNTGSQPQHF
. | TRBJ1-2 | TRBV14 | . | TGTGCCAGCAGCCATAGTCGCCCGTCCTATGGCTACACCTTC | CASSHSRPSYGYTF
. | TRBJ1-1 | TRBV29-1 | . | TGCAGCGTTGGGACCGCTACTCAGAGGAGGGTCATGAACACTGAAGCTTTCTTT | CSVGTATQRRVMNTEAFF
many | TRBJ2-4 | TRBV20-1 | TRBD1 | TGCAGTGCTAGTTCGCGACAGGGAAAAAACATTCAGTACTTC | CSASSRQGKNIQYF
. | TRBJ2-2 | TRBV28 | TRBD2 | TGTGCCATTAGAGCGGGATTGAACGCCGGGGAGCTGTTTTTT | CAIRAGLNAGELFF
many | TRBJ2-7 | TRBV7-9 | . | TGTGCCAGCAGCGTACAGGGAAAGTACGAGCAGTACTTC | CASSVQGKYEQYF
many | TRBJ1-1 | TRBV10-3 | TRBD1 | TGTGCCGCAAACAGGGGGCCTACTGAAGCTTTCTTT | CAANRGPTEAFF
many | TRBJ1-5 | TRBV12-3/TRBV12-4 | . | TGTGCCAGCAGTTCTCGGGGGAGGAATCAGCCCCAGCATTTT | CASSSRGRNQPQHF
many | TRBJ2-5 | TRBV9 | . | TGTGCCAGCAGCCCAGGGCTAGCCACGCGAGAGACCCAGTACTTC | CASSPGLATRETQYF
. | TRBJ1-3 | TRBV20-1 | . | TGCAGTGCTACCGGACCCGGGTTCGGTGGAAACACCATATATTTT | CSATGPGFGGNTIYF
many | TRBJ1-2 | TRBV12-3/TRBV12-4 | TRBD1 | TGTGCCAGCAGCCCCGGGACAGGGGGTTTGGGCTACACCTTC | CASSPGTGGLGYTF
few | TRBJ2-5 | TRBV18 | TRBD1 | TGTGCCAGCTCACGGACAGGGGGCCAAGAGACCCAGTACTTC | CASSRTGGQETQYF
few | TRBJ2-5 | TRBV11-2 | . | TGTGCCAGCAGCTTGGGGACTCTAAAAGAGACCCAGTACTTC | CASSLGTLKETQYF
. | TRBJ2-3 | TRBV6-1 | . | TGTGCCAGCAGTGCTACCCGGTCCCGCGGGGATACGCAGTATTTT | CASSATRSRGDTQYF
many | TRBJ1-6 | TRBV7-6 | . | TGTGCCAGCAGCTTATCAGCTAATTCACCCCTCCACTTT | CASSLSANSPLHF
. | TRBJ2-5 | TRBV29-1 | . | TGCAGCACACATTCAGGGCAGGGGGAGACCCAGTACTTC | CSTHSGQGETQYF
. | TRBJ2-5 | TRBV7-9 | TRBD1 | TGTGCCAGCAGCTCGACAGGGGGTTTGGAGACCCAGTACTTC | CASSSTGGLETQYF
many | TRBJ1-5 | TRBV24-1 | . | TGTGCCACCAGTGACATGCGGGGGGCCCAGCATTTT | CATSDMRGAQHF
. | TRBJ2-7 | TRBV12-3/TRBV12-4 | TRBD1 | TGTGCCAGCGGGACAGACTCCTACGAGCAGTACTTC | CASGTDSYEQYF
. | TRBJ1-5 | TRBV19 | . | TGTGCCAATAGTATAATGGGGGGCCAGCCCGGCCAGCCCCAGCATTTT | CANSIMGGQPGQPQHF
many | TRBJ2-7 | TRBV10-3 | TRBD1 | TGTGCCATCAGTGATCCCGGGACAGGGAACTACGAGCAGTACTTC | CAISDPGTGNYEQYF
many | TRBJ2-2 | TRBV7-9 | TRBD2 | TGTGCCAGCAGCTCGATAGCGGGAGCGGCCGGGGAGCTGTTTTTT | CASSSIAGAAGELFF
. | TRBJ2-7 | TRBV19 | . | TGTGCCAGTAGTGGGTCAGGGGGGGTCTACGAGCAGTACTTC | CASSGSGGVYEQYF
few | TRBJ1-3 | TRBV30 | . | TGTGCCTGTCGGGGGGAGTGGGGAAACACCATATATTTT | CACRGEWGNTIYF